One and the same sample provided the 4 T cell receptor beta chains below, sequenced in a study of blood T cell repertoires in COVID-19. Some clones are missing from TCRdb's copy, which holds only in-frame ones; the method was immunoSEQ multiplex PCR. Of 150,000 or so clones listed, 83% are singletons. The sequencing sample was made of PBMCs or T cells enriched from blood (not recorded which). The origin of the receptors is a woman in her forties or fifties in a cohort exposed to, infected with or recovered from COVID-19 (not recorded which).

The chain links TRBV3-1 (or the pseudogene TRBV3-2) to TRBJ2-1; TRBD2 is a possible D gene (6 bases). The germline V and J ends were trimmed by 1 base and 4 bases, with 14 bases remaining between them. The CDR3 length is 16 residues. The germline V gene encodes CDR1 LGHDT and CDR2 YNNKEL (reference sequence). The CDR3 DNA is TGTGCCAGCAGCCAAGGGCTAGCTAGCGAGTACAATGAGCAGTTCTTC. The encoded protein is CASSQGLASEYNEQFF.

The chain recombines TRBV3-1 (or the pseudogene TRBV3-2) with TRBJ2-1; TRBD1 aligns across 9 bases. Germline values: CDR1 LGHDT, CDR2 YNNKEL (reference sequence). Trimming at V came to 2 bases and at J to 6 bases, leaving 5 bases not matched to a gene. CDR3 size: 15 residues. The CDR3 region has the DNA TGTGCCAGCAGCCAACGGACAGGGGTTAGCAATGAGCAGTTCTTC. It is translated as CASSQRTGVSNEQFF.

V usage is TRBV18 and J usage is TRBJ2-2, with TRBD2 identical over 9 bases. Trimming removed 0 bases from V and 1 base from J; junction bases left unmatched: 3. This CDR3 has 17 amino acids. CDR1 is KGHSH, CDR2 LQKENI, per germline. CDR3 protein: CASSPPWTSENTGELFF. DNA of the CDR3: TGTGCCAGCTCACCACCTTGGACTAGCGAGAACACCGGGGAGCTGTTTTTT.

The chain recombines TRBV24-1 with TRBJ2-3; D may be TRBD2 (6 bases). The CDR3 is made up of 14 amino acids. The V gene lost 9 bases and the J gene lost 4 bases, with 16 bases spanning the gap. CDR1 and CDR2 from the germline V gene are KGHDR and SFDVKD. The CDR3 loop is CATAKQGGADTQYF. CDR3 nucleotides: TGTGCCACCGCCAAGCAGGGAGGCGCAGATACGCAGTATTTT.